This T cell receptor (beta chain) originates from a study of T cells expressing NK-cell markers. In the study overall: Obtained from sorted CD3+CD56+NKG2C+, CD3+CD56+NKG2C- and CD3+CD56-NKG2C+ T cells were the TCR beta repertoires. Study-wide points: The study found dominant NKG2C+ clonotypes at roughly 1.0-7.0% of CD8+ T cells in over five donors.

Details on this clonotype: The antigen remains undetermined.

CDR1 is SGHRS, CDR2 YFSETQ, per germline. The CDR3 totals 15 residues. The authors made TCR beta cDNA libraries by 5'RACE template switching. This switching added a universal primer site and UMIs. One entry per CDR3 protein, without DNA, is what TCRdb gives after re-calling the 5' RACE reads. The sample data list 500,000 or so distinct CDR3 sequences. The TCR originated in a man younger than 30 in good health. V usage is TRBV5-1 and J usage is TRBJ2-1; TCRdb proposes TRBD2, but this gene call is untestable without DNA. Sequenced sample: blood T cells: a sorted CD56 or NKG2C T cell subset, CD4+ or CD8+ T cells, or bulk PBMC T cells (not recorded which). This CDR3 reads CASSVTSGSRNEQFF. Looking up the rest from reference TRBV5-1 and TRBJ2-1 gives the full variable domain: KAGVTQTPRYLIKTRGQQVTLSCSPISGHRSVSWYQQTPGQGLQFLFEYFSETQRNKGNFPGRFSGRQFSNSRSEMNVSTLELGDSALYLCASSVTSGSRNEQFFGPGTRLTVL.